This entry is about one T cell receptor (beta chain). In the study's own analysis: It was from reference gene primer amplification that nucleated cell counts were estimated. Sequenced by immunoSEQ multiplex PCR; TCRdb stores in-frame clones only, minus some. V and J calls and clone size follow that table, whereas D and trimming were derived from the DNA. The table has approximately 70,000 clones, roughly 89% seen once. With V trimmed by 4 bases and J by 3 bases, 10 bases remained unmatched. The CDR3 consists of 15 residues. Germline V lookup: CDR1 SGDLS, CDR2 YYNGEE. These data are taken from a study of blood T cell repertoires in COVID-19. Study-level information: Samples taken during acute and convalescent COVID-19 were collected in the United States, Italy and Spain.

This rearrangement joins TRBV9 to TRBJ2-7; 7 bases align to TRBD2. Sequenced sample: peripheral blood. This TCR was sampled from a human donor in a cohort sampled during active COVID-19. Here the CDR3 DNA reads TGTGCCAGCAGCCCCTGGGGGGGGGACCGCTACGAGCAGTACTTC. Its protein is CASSPWGGDRYEQYF.